A selection of T cell receptor beta chains follows, all from one sample in a study of cytomegalovirus exposure and HLA in healthy donors. The data were produced by immunoSEQ multiplex PCR, yet TCRdb's version contains in-frame clones alone and is incomplete. This table has some 100,000 clones, about four fifths appearing once. The sample consisted of PBMCs. All receptors derive from a female donor in good health and CMV-seropositive. CDR3s include the opening cysteine and the closing phenylalanine or tryptophan. The D gene is left open where the match is weak. The size field is filled for only some rows; it gives once, few, many or a size class.

-,TRBJ1-2,TRBV5-6,-,TGTGCCAGCAGCAAGACAAGAGACTATGGCTACACCTTC,CASSKTRDYGYTF
-,TRBJ2-3,TRBV6-5,-,TGTGCCAGCAGGCCACAGCGGATATACACAGATACGCAGTATTTT,CASRPQRIYTDTQYF
-,TRBJ2-3,TRBV6-5,TRBD1,TGTGCCAGCAGCGAGACAGGGGCTGAGGATACGCAGTATTTT,CASSETGAEDTQYF
-,TRBJ1-1,TRBV30,TRBD1,TGTGCCAGCACTGACAGGGAAGGGGCTGAAGCTTTCTTT,CASTDREGAEAFF
-,TRBJ1-2,TRBV28,TRBD1,TGTGCCAGCAGTTGGGGGGGGACAGGGCTTCCCTATGGCTACACCTTC,CASSWGGTGLPYGYTF
few,TRBJ2-7,TRBV30,TRBD2,TGTGCCTGGAGTAGGACTAGTGGGGCCTACGAGCAGTACTTC,CAWSRTSGAYEQYF
-,TRBJ2-2,TRBV6-5,-,TGTGCCAGCAGTTTACAGGGAAAGGTGAACACCGGGGAGCTGTTTTTT,CASSLQGKVNTGELFF
once,TRBJ2-1,TRBV27,-,TGTGCCAGCAGTTTGGCAGGGTACAATGAGCAGTTCTTC,CASSLAGYNEQFF
-,TRBJ1-6,TRBV10-3,-,TGTGCCATCAGTTCCGACAGGAGCTCCTATAATTCACCCCTCCACTTT,CAISSDRSSYNSPLHF
-,TRBJ2-1,TRBV5-4,TRBD2,TGTGCCAGCAGCTTGGGGGCGGGAGTAGGGAATGAGCAGTTCTTC,CASSLGAGVGNEQFF
-,TRBJ1-5,TRBV11-2,-,TGTGCCAGCAGCCGAGGGGGAGAGGCAATAAGGAATCAGCCCCAGCATTTT,CASSRGGEAIRNQPQHF
-,TRBJ2-1,TRBV7-2,-,TGTGCCAGCAGCTTAACTTTCGGCCGGGAACCGCCCTACGAGCAGTTCTTC,CASSLTFGREPPYEQFF
-,TRBJ1-3,TRBV5-1,TRBD1,TGCGCCAGCCCTCGCCCCGCGACAGGGTTCAGCTCTGGAAACACCATATATTTT,CASPRPATGFSSGNTIYF
-,TRBJ2-7,TRBV7-2,TRBD1,TGTGCCAGCAGCTTAGCCGGTGGGGGACAGGCCTACGAGCAGTACTTC,CASSLAGGGQAYEQYF
-,TRBJ2-7,TRBV25-1,-,TGTGCCAGCAGTGCAACCGGGACAACCCTTCGGGAGCAGTACTTC,CASSATGTTLREQYF
-,TRBJ2-3,TRBV30,TRBD2,TGTGCCTGGAGTGTATCAACGTGGGGGGGTGGCACAGATACGCAGTATTTT,CAWSVSTWGGGTDTQYF
-,TRBJ2-5,TRBV6-1,TRBD2,TGTGCCAGCAGCGGGACTAGCGACTCTGAGACCCAGTACTTC,CASSGTSDSETQYF
-,TRBJ2-7,TRBV7-2,TRBD2,TGTGCCAGCAGCTTAGCCTTAGCGGGCGAGCAGTACTTC,CASSLALAGEQYF
-,TRBJ1-1,TRBV28,TRBD1,TGTGCCGGACGGACAGGTAGAATGAACACTGAAGCTTTCTTT,CAGRTGRMNTEAFF
-,TRBJ2-3,TRBV5-1,-,TGCGCCAGCAGCCCTAGCACAGATACGCAGTATTTT,CASSPSTDTQYF
-,TRBJ1-2,TRBV30,TRBD1,TGTGCCTGGACCCTACAGGGGGCGGATGGCTGCACCTTC,CAWTLQGADGCTF
once,TRBJ2-3,TRBV4-2,-,TGTGCCAGCAGCCAAGATGGCACCGTTGGAGATACGCAGTATTTT,CASSQDGTVGDTQYF
-,TRBJ2-5,TRBV29-1,TRBD2,TGCAGCGTTGCCCTAGCGGATCCCCGGGAGACCCAGTACTTC,CSVALADPRETQYF
few,TRBJ2-5,TRBV19,TRBD1,TGTGCCAGCCGAAACAGGGGACAAGAGACCCAGTACTTC,CASRNRGQETQYF
once,TRBJ1-3,TRBV28,-,TGTGCCAGCGAGGGCATACGCTCTGGAAACACCATATATTTT,CASEGIRSGNTIYF
-,TRBJ1-5,TRBV18,-,TGTGCCAGCTCACCGACGGAGAATCAGCCCCAGCATTTT,CASSPTENQPQHF
-,TRBJ1-5,TRBV11-1,-,TGTGCCAGCAGCCTACAGTACAATCAGCCCCAGCATTTT,CASSLQYNQPQHF
-,TRBJ2-2,TRBV28,-,TGTGCCAGCAGTTTGGTTGGGCGGACTAACACCGGGGAGCTGTTTTTT,CASSLVGRTNTGELFF
-,TRBJ1-4,TRBV7-6,TRBD1,TGTGCCAGCAGCTTAGCGGGGACAGGGGATGAAAAACTGTTTTTT,CASSLAGTGDEKLFF
-,TRBJ1-2,TRBV27,-,TGTGCCAGCAGCCCCCAGGGAACCTATGGCTACACCTTC,CASSPQGTYGYTF
-,TRBJ1-6,TRBV11-3,-,TGTGCCAGCAGCCAATCGCGCCATTCACCCCTCCACTTT,CASSQSRHSPLHF
few,TRBJ1-1,TRBV5-1,-,TGCGCCAGCAGCTTGTTCAGTGCTGGGCCTGAAGCTTTCTTT,CASSLFSAGPEAFF
-,TRBJ2-2,TRBV5-4,TRBD1,TGTGCCAGCAGCTCGCCCGACAGGGGGAACACCGGGGAGCTGTTTTTT,CASSSPDRGNTGELFF
-,TRBJ2-1,TRBV21-1,-,TGTGCCAGCAGGAGTGATAGGGGGCGGGATGAGCAGTTCTTC,CASRSDRGRDEQFF
-,TRBJ1-2,TRBV9,-,TGTGCCAGCAGCGCTAGTCCGGGTCAAGGCGGCTACACCTTC,CASSASPGQGGYTF
-,TRBJ2-3,TRBV7-9,TRBD2,TGTGCCAGCAGCTTCGGGCGGGGGGGCCTAGCAGATACGCAGTATTTT,CASSFGRGGLADTQYF
-,TRBJ1-1,TRBV15,-,TGTGCCACCAGACACAGGAGGGAGACTGAAGCTTTCTTT,CATRHRRETEAFF
-,TRBJ2-7,TRBV4-3,-,TGCGCCAGCAGCCAAGATGAGGGCCGCGAGCAGTACTTC,CASSQDEGREQYF
once,TRBJ1-6,TRBV15,-,TGTGCCACCAGCAGAGATTCTGGGGGGATGGATTCACCCCTCCACTTT,CATSRDSGGMDSPLHF
once,TRBJ1-6,TRBV11-3,-,TGTGCCAGCAGCAGCGATAGCTATAATTCACCCCTCCACTTT,CASSSDSYNSPLHF
-,TRBJ1-1,TRBV7-9,TRBD1,TGTGCCAGCAGCTACGACAGGGGGCCCACTGAAGCTTTCTTT,CASSYDRGPTEAFF
few,TRBJ2-5,TRBV27,TRBD2,TGTGCCAGCAGTGGCGGGGGGGAGACCCAGTACTTC,CASSGGGETQYF
-,TRBJ2-2,TRBV7-9,TRBD2,TGTGCCAGCAGCCCTTCTCCGGGACTAAGAGGGGAGCTGTTTTTT,CASSPSPGLRGELFF
few,TRBJ2-7,TRBV6-6,TRBD1,TGTGCCAGCAATACAGGGGGCGCGAGCTACGAGCAGTACTTC,CASNTGGASYEQYF
-,TRBJ2-1,TRBV4-1,-,TGCGCCAGCAGCCAAGATGGGAGAAGGGAGTTCTTC,CASSQDGRREFF
-,TRBJ2-5,TRBV2,-,TGTGCCAGCAGGCGACTGCCCCAAGAGACCCAGTACTTC,CASRRLPQETQYF
-,TRBJ1-1,TRBV28,-,TGTGCCAGCACCCAACCCGGCGGGGAGAACACTGAAGCTTTCTTT,CASTQPGGENTEAFF
-,TRBJ1-6,TRBV10-3,TRBD1,TGTGCCATCAGTGAGGGACAGGGGAATTCACCCCTCCACTTT,CAISEGQGNSPLHF